This T cell receptor (beta chain) was recorded in a study of glioma-infiltrating T cells. Amplification of TCR alpha and beta CDR3 regions from RNA used iRepertoire nested multiplex PCR. Each CDR3 protein is one row after TCRdb ran MiXCR on the multiplex PCR reads. The table includes about 110,000 distinct CDR3 sequences, 25% to 30% detected once. The sequence was obtained from a human donor with low-grade glioma or glioblastoma, undergoing nonglioma brain surgery, or in good health (not recorded which). The sequenced sample was glioma tissue, nonneoplastic brain tissue, or PBMCs (not recorded which).

CDR3 DNA: TGTGCCAGCTCACCCTCCCGGACAGGCCTGAATGAGGCTTTCTTT. This translates into CASSPSRTGLNEAFF. This chain connects TRBV18 to TRBJ1-1, with 7 bases fitting TRBD1. This CDR3 has 15 residues. Germline V lookup: CDR1 KGHSH, CDR2 LQKENI. The junction had 15 bases not matched to a gene; V was cut back by 3 bases and J by 11 bases. The variable domain in full, with the rest retrieved from reference TRBV18 and TRBJ1-1, is NAGVMQNPRHLVRRRGQEARLRCSPMKGHSHVYWYRQLPEEGLKFMVYLQKENIIDESGMPKERFSAEFPKEGPSILRIQQVVRGDSAAYFCASSPSRTGLNEAFFGQGTRLTVV.